Listed below are T cell receptor beta chains from one sample, sequenced in a study of T cell clonotyping in hematopoietic cell transplantation. Clones were read by immunoSEQ multiplex PCR, and TCRdb kept only the in-frame ones, dropping some. The table records 20,000 to 25,000 clones, almost 90% of them present only once. The sample here was peripheral blood mononuclear cells, taken before stem cell transplant. Every receptor here comes from a man younger than 30 with biphenotypic leukemia. Some clones in this sample may be carry-over from other donors' samples. Both conserved end residues are part of each CDR3. A D gene is named only where the DNA matches it firmly. Clone size, where shown, is once, few, many, or a class for clones that have expanded.

CDR3: CARGIAGRDTQYF
DNA: TGTGCCCGCGGTATAGCGGGAAGAGATACGCAGTATTTT
size: once
V: TRBV30
D: TRBD2
J: TRBJ2-3

CDR3: CASSANSRNTQYF
DNA: TGCGCCAGCAGCGCGAACAGTCGGAATACGCAGTATTTT
size: .
V: TRBV5-1
D: .
J: TRBJ2-3

CDR3: CSARRAGELFF
DNA: TGCAGTGCTAGACGTGCCGGGGAGCTGTTTTTT
size: few
V: TRBV20-1
D: .
J: TRBJ2-2

CDR3: CASSEGSQRTQYF
DNA: TGTGCCAGCAGTGAGGGGAGTCAACGGACCCAGTACTTC
size: .
V: TRBV6-1
D: .
J: TRBJ2-5

CDR3: CASSLKAGAFPDTQYF
DNA: TGTGCCAGCAGCTTAAAAGCGGGGGCCTTCCCAGATACGCAGTATTTT
size: .
V: TRBV11-3
D: TRBD2
J: TRBJ2-3

CDR3: CASSVDRVEEQYF
DNA: TGTGCCAGCAGCGTTGACAGGGTGGAGGAGCAGTACTTC
size: once
V: TRBV7-8
D: TRBD1
J: TRBJ2-7

CDR3: CASSLQGSQPQHF
DNA: TGTGCCAGCAGCTTACAGGGGAGTCAGCCCCAGCATTTT
size: .
V: TRBV7-9
D: .
J: TRBJ1-5

CDR3: CASSSDWARYNEQFF
DNA: TGTGCCAGTAGTTCTGACTGGGCCCGCTACAATGAGCAGTTCTTC
size: .
V: TRBV19
D: .
J: TRBJ2-1

CDR3: CAWSSEPGQKRNTIYF
DNA: TGTGCCTGGAGTTCCGAACCGGGACAGAAGAGGAACACCATATATTTT
size: .
V: TRBV30
D: TRBD1
J: TRBJ1-3

CDR3: CASSQLVGGDEQYF
DNA: TGCGCCAGCAGCCAACTGGTGGGGGGTGACGAGCAGTACTTC
size: .
V: TRBV4-1
D: .
J: TRBJ2-7

CDR3: CASSSGTGGQPQHF
DNA: TGTGCCAGCAGTTCCGGGACAGGGGGACAGCCCCAGCATTTT
size: .
V: TRBV6-5
D: TRBD1
J: TRBJ1-5

CDR3: CASSQEGGSGSYEQYF
DNA: TGTGCCAGCAGCCAAGAGGGCGGGAGTGGCTCCTACGAGCAGTACTTC
size: .
V: TRBV4-2
D: TRBD2
J: TRBJ2-7

CDR3: CASSLGWGNSYEQYF
DNA: TGTGCCAGCAGCTTAGGATGGGGTAACTCCTACGAGCAGTACTTC
size: .
V: TRBV7-2
D: .
J: TRBJ2-7

CDR3: CASSLRPHGNTEAFF
DNA: TGTGCCAGCAGCTTAAGGCCCCACGGAAACACTGAAGCTTTCTTT
size: once
V: TRBV7-2
D: .
J: TRBJ1-1

CDR3: CASSWDSYNAYEQYF
DNA: TGTGCCAGCAGTTGGGACAGTTATAATGCCTACGAGCAGTACTTC
size: .
V: TRBV27
D: TRBD1
J: TRBJ2-7

CDR3: CASSEKGQGPEAFF
DNA: TGCGCCAGCAGTGAGAAGGGACAGGGCCCTGAAGCTTTCTTT
size: .
V: TRBV10-1
D: TRBD1
J: TRBJ1-1

CDR3: CASTKGLYNSPLHF
DNA: TGTGCCAGCACCAAGGGACTGTATAATTCACCCCTCCACTTT
size: .
V: TRBV6-5
D: .
J: TRBJ1-6

CDR3: CASSWDRAYEQYF
DNA: TGCGCCAGCAGCTGGGACAGGGCCTACGAGCAGTACTTC
size: .
V: TRBV5-1
D: TRBD1
J: TRBJ2-7

CDR3: CASSSNPPGAGANVLTF
DNA: TGTGCCAGCAGCTCCAACCCCCCAGGGGCTGGGGCCAACGTCCTGACTTTC
size: .
V: TRBV7-2
D: .
J: TRBJ2-6

CDR3: CASSYSVGGTTEAFF
DNA: TGTGCCAGCAGTTACTCGGTCGGGGGAACCACTGAAGCTTTCTTT
size: .
V: TRBV6-5
D: .
J: TRBJ1-1

CDR3: CASRDTTGIGTEAFF
DNA: TGTGCCAGCAGGGATACTACAGGGATTGGCACTGAAGCTTTCTTT
size: .
V: TRBV2
D: .
J: TRBJ1-1

CDR3: CASSPRGRGDEQYF
DNA: TGTGCCAGCTCACCAAGGGGGCGGGGTGACGAGCAGTACTTC
size: .
V: TRBV18
D: .
J: TRBJ2-7

CDR3: CASSRTGQGKGTQYF
DNA: TGTGCCAGCAGCCGGACCGGACAGGGGAAGGGGACCCAGTACTTC
size: .
V: TRBV6-5
D: TRBD1
J: TRBJ2-5

CDR3: CASSLNTGPFAGYTF
DNA: TGTGCCAGCAGCTTAAACACAGGGCCATTTGCTGGCTACACCTTC
size: few
V: TRBV7-2
D: .
J: TRBJ1-2

CDR3: CASSPGLAGGGEQFF
DNA: TGTGCCAGCAGCCCGGGACTAGCGGGAGGGGGTGAGCAGTTCTTC
size: .
V: TRBV5-4
D: TRBD2
J: TRBJ2-1

CDR3: CASSYQTATTGELFF
DNA: TGTGCCAGCAGTTACCAGACAGCTACCACCGGGGAGCTGTTTTTT
size: once
V: TRBV6-5
D: .
J: TRBJ2-2

CDR3: CASSLESRDPNEKLFF
DNA: TGTGCCAGCAGCTTAGAGTCCCGGGACCCTAATGAAAAACTGTTTTTT
size: .
V: TRBV11-3
D: .
J: TRBJ1-4

CDR3: CASDEIIGTANSPLHF
DNA: TGTGCCAGCGATGAGATTATCGGGACCGCAAATTCACCCCTCCACTTT
size: .
V: TRBV2
D: .
J: TRBJ1-6

CDR3: CASSLSDGTISYEQYF
DNA: TGTGCCAGCAGTTTATCGGACGGAACAATCTCCTACGAGCAGTACTTC
size: .
V: TRBV27
D: .
J: TRBJ2-7

CDR3: CASSQDWPGSSYEQYF
DNA: TGTGCCAGCAGCCAAGATTGGCCGGGGAGCTCCTACGAGCAGTACTTC
size: .
V: TRBV4-2
D: .
J: TRBJ2-7

CDR3: CAWSVSNVLTF
DNA: TGTGCCTGGAGTGTATCAAACGTCCTGACTTTC
size: .
V: TRBV30
D: .
J: TRBJ2-6

CDR3: CASSSSPDTEAFF
DNA: TGTGCCAGCAGCTCCTCCCCCGACACTGAAGCTTTCTTT
size: once
V: TRBV11-2
D: .
J: TRBJ1-1

CDR3: CASYLLRGGGYGYTF
DNA: TGTGCCTCCTACCTACTTCGTGGGGGAGGCTATGGCTACACCTTC
size: .
V: TRBV30
D: .
J: TRBJ1-2

CDR3: CASSSPWDGETEAFF
DNA: TGTGCCAGCAGTTCCCCCTGGGACGGAGAAACTGAAGCTTTCTTT
size: .
V: TRBV6-5
D: .
J: TRBJ1-1

CDR3: CASSESNQESGSWAYEQYF
DNA: TGCGCCAGCAGTGAGTCGAATCAGGAGTCAGGGAGTTGGGCCTACGAGCAGTACTTC
size: .
V: TRBV10-2
D: .
J: TRBJ2-7

CDR3: CARRPQGRESPLHF
DNA: TGCGCCAGAAGGCCACAGGGACGGGAGTCACCCCTCCACTTT
size: .
V: TRBV5-1
D: .
J: TRBJ1-6

CDR3: CASSRKQATEAFF
DNA: TGTGCCAGTAGTAGAAAACAGGCGACTGAAGCTTTCTTT
size: .
V: TRBV19
D: .
J: TRBJ1-1

CDR3: CSARKNNEQFF
DNA: TGCAGTGCTAGGAAAAACAATGAGCAGTTCTTC
size: .
V: TRBV20-1
D: .
J: TRBJ2-1

CDR3: CASSPGGGQLDEQYF
DNA: TGCGCCAGCAGCCCCGGGGGGGGCCAGCTGGACGAGCAGTACTTC
size: .
V: TRBV5-1
D: TRBD2
J: TRBJ2-7

CDR3: CAWSLGSYEQYF
DNA: TGTGCCTGGAGTCTAGGTTCCTACGAGCAGTACTTC
size: .
V: TRBV30
D: .
J: TRBJ2-7

CDR3: CASSFHGRDYGYTF
DNA: TGTGCCAGCAGTTTTCACGGCAGGGACTATGGCTACACCTTC
size: .
V: TRBV27
D: .
J: TRBJ1-2

CDR3: CASSQADTEAFF
DNA: TGCGCCAGCAGCCAAGCCGACACTGAAGCTTTCTTT
size: .
V: TRBV5-1
D: .
J: TRBJ1-1

CDR3: CASSLEGLTWEQYF
DNA: TGTGCCAGCAGCTTAGAAGGACTCACCTGGGAGCAGTACTTC
size: .
V: TRBV13
D: .
J: TRBJ2-7

CDR3: CASSWAGGINTEAFF
DNA: TGCGCCAGCAGTTGGGCGGGGGGAATCAACACTGAAGCTTTCTTT
size: .
V: TRBV5-1
D: .
J: TRBJ1-1